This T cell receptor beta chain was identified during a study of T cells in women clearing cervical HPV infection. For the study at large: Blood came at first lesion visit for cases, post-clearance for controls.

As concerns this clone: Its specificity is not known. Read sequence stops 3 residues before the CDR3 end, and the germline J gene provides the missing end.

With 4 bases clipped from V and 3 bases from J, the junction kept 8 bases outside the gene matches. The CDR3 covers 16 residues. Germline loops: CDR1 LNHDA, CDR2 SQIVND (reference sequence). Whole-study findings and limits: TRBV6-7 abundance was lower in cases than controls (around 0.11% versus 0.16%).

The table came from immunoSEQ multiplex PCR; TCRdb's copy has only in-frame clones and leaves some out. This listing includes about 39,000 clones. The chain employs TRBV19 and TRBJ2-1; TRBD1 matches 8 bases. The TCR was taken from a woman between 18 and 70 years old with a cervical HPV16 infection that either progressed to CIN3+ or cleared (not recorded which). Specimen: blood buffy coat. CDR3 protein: CASSRATGGFYNEQFF. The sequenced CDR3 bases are TGTGCCAGTAGTAGAGCAACAGGGGGGTTCTACAATGAG. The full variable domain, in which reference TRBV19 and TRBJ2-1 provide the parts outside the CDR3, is DGGITQSPKYLFRKEGQNVTLSCEQNLNHDAMYWYRQDPGQGLRLIYYSQIVNDFQKGDIAEGYSVSREKKESFPLTVTSAQKNPTAFYLCASSRATGGFYNEQFFGPGTRLTVL.